The T cell receptor (beta chain) described here comes from a study of T-cell reconstitution after alpha-beta-depleted transplantation in children. Unique molecular identifiers were used to barcode this TCRbeta library. TCRdb reanalysed the PCR reads using MiXCR and keeps one entry per CDR3 protein. The sample holds some 48,000 distinct CDR3 sequences, 5.5% to 7.5% seen once. This clonotype has ten or more counts. Trimming took 3 bases from V and 1 from J; bases not matched to a gene: 8. Per germline, CDR1 DFQATT and CDR2 SNEGSKA (reference sequence). The CDR3 contains 17 residues. This receptor was obtained from a female patient between 2 and 15 years old who had a stem cell transplant for aplastic anemia, so the T cells may come from the graft donor. The rearrangement joins TRBV20-1 to TRBJ2-4; 11 bases align to TRBD2. Material: PBMCs, mostly from graft donor cells, obtained 60 days after TCRalphabeta/CD19-depleted stem cell transplant. CDR3 DNA sequence: TGCAGTGCTAGCGTAACTAGCGGGAGTGGGGCCAAAAACATTCAGTACTTC. It encodes CSASVTSGSGAKNIQYF.